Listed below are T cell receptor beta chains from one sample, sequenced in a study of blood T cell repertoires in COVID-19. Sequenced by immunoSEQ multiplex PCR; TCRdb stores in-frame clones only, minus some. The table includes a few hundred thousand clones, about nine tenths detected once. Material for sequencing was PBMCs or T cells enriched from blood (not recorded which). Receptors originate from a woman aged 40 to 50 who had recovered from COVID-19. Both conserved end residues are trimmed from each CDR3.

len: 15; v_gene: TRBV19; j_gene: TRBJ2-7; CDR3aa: ASSITPTGTRLTEQY
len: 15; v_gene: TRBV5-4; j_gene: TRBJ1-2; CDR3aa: ASSPGAGGAAGYGYT
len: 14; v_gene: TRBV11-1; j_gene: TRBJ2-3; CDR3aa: ASSPRDSLLTDTQY
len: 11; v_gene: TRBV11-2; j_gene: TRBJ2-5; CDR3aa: ASSLDQQETQY
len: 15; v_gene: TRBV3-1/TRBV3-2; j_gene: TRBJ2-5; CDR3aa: ASSLGTSGRGWETQY
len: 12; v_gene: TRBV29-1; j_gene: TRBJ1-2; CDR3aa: SVEGSGTGGGYT
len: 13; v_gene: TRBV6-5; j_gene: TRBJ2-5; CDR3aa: ASSRQGQTPGPQY
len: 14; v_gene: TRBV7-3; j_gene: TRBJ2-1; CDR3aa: ASSSGAFGSGNEQF
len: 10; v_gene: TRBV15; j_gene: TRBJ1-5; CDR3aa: ATSRDQQPQH
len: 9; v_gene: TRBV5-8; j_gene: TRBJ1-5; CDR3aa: ASSFPRAQH
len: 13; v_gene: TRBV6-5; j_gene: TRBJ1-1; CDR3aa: ASRLEDRSGTEAF
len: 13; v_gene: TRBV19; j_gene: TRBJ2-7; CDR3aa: ASSIYQDRGNEQY
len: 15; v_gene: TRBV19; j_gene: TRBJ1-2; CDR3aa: ASSIGPGQPPRYGYT
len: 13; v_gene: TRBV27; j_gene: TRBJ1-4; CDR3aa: ASSLLDRVNEKLF
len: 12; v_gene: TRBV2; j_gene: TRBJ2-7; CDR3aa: ASSDGAGDYEQY
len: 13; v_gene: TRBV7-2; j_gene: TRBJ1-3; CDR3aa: ASSYDSLTGNTIY
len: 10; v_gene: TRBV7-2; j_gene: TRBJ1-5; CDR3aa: ASSPGIQPQH
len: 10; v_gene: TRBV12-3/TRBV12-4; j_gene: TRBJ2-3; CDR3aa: ASSLTDYPQY
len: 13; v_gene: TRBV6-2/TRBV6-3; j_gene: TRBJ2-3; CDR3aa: ASSPRNRGTDTQY
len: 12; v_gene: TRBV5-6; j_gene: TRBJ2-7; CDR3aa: ASNRDRSTYEQY
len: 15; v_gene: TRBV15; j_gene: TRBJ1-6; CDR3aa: ATSSEDRGMGNSPLH
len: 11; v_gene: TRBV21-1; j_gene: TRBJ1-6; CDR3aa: ATEVGAASPLH
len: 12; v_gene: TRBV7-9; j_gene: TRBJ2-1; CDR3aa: ASIRSGGYNEQF
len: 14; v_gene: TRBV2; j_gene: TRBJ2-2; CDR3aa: ASSDYPIANTGELF
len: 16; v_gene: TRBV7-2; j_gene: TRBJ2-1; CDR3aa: ASSLVPLTSVSYNEQF
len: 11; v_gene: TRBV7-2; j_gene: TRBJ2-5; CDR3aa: ASSFTLQETQY
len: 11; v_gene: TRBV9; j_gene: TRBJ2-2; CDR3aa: ASSADRGGELF
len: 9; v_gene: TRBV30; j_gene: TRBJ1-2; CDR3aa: AWVQDRVYT
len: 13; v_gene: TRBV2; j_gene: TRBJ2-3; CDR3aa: ASSEGRQGSDTQY
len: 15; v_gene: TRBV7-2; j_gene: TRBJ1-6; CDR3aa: ASSPRQGKTYNSPLH
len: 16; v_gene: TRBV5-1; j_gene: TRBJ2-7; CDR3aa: ASSSGLAGPTSSYEQY
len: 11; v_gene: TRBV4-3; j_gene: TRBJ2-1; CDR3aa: ASSQDRWREQF
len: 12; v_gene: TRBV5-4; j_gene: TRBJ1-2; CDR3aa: ASSPSGTAWGYT
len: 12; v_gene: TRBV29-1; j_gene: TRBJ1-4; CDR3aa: SVCRDSTNEKLF
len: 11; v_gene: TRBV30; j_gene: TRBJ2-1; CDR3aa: AWSAQSAHEQF
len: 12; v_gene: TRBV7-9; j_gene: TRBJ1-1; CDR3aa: ASTLQGAVTEAF
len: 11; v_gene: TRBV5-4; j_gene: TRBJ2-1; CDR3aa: ASSPDSYNEQF
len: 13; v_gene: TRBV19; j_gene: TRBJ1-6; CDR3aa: ASSNRDSYNSPLH
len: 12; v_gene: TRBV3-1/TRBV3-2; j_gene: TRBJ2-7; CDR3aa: ASSQADRSYEQY
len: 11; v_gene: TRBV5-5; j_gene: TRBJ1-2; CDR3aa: ASSPQGSYGYT
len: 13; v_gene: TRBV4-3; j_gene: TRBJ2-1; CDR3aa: ASSQEFRVFNEQF
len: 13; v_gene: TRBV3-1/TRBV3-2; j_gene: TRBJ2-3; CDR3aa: ASSQEHGGADTQY
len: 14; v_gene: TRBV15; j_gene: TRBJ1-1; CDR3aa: ATSREQGRKRSEAF
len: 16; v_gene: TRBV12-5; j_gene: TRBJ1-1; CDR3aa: ASGLVLGRGTPNTEAF
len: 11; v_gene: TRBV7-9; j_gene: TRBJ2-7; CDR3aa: ASSLTAPYEQY
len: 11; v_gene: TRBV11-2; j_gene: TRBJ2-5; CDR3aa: ASSLWGVETQY
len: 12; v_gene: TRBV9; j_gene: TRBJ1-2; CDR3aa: ASSALTANYGYT
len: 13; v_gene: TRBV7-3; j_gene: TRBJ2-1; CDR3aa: ASSLILAGANEQF
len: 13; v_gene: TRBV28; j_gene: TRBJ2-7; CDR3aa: ASSFLTGDSYEQY
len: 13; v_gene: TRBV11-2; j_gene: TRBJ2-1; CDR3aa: ASRSIPSSYNEQF
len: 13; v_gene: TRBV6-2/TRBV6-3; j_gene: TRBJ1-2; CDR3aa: ASSRPEGTNYGYT
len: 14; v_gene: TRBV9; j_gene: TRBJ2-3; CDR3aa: ASSVVPGGSTDTQY
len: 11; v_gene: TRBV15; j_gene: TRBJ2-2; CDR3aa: ATSRYDTGELF